This TCR beta chain was obtained from a study of blood T cell repertoires in COVID-19. Study background: PBMCs, B-cell-depleted T cells, or T cells were the source of the cDNA or gDNA that made up the material.

The CDR3 spans 15 residues. The V segment lost 4 bases and the J segment 2 bases; nucleotides outside the gene matches: 5. Germline lookup yields CDR1 MNHEY and CDR2 SVGAGI. Concerning this clone itself: The sample contains more than one DNA sequence encoding this CDR3.

The recovered donors of Cohort 3 showed two negative PCRs, clearance, or symptom resolution. Original data processing: It was from reference gene primer amplification that nucleated cell counts were estimated. Using immunoSEQ multiplex PCR, the repertoire was profiled, and TCRdb retains in-frame clones only, with some absent. V and J calls and clone size come straight from that table; D and trimming were deduced from the DNA. The sample yields over 200,000 clones, 86% seen once. The source is a man aged 18 to 29 who had recovered from COVID-19. The specimen sequenced was PBMCs or T cells enriched from blood (not recorded which). The rearrangement uses TRBV6-5 and TRBJ2-7, with 10 nucleotides matching TRBD1. CDR3 coding DNA: TGTGCCAGCAGTTCACCTGGACAGGGGGCCTACGAGCAGTACTTC. Its protein product is CASSSPGQGAYEQYF.